These T cell receptor beta chains were read from a single sample in a study of blood T cell repertoires in COVID-19. Sequencing was performed with immunoSEQ multiplex PCR; in TCRdb, only in-frame clones are kept and a portion is missing. Seen here are under 150,000 clones, around 81% observed once, and the top ten hold about 8%. Sequencing was done on a sample of peripheral blood. The receptors here all came from a human donor with acute or convalescent COVID-19. The donor label of this sample is uncertain. Each CDR3 is given with its conserved first and last residue.

v_gene	j_gene	len	CDR3aa
TRBV10-3	TRBJ1-1	15	CAISESPTVNTEAFF
TRBV3-1/TRBV3-2	TRBJ1-1	16	CASSQYFRAMNTEAFF
TRBV6-5	TRBJ1-3	14	CASSTDSLGNTIYF
TRBV19	TRBJ1-1	14	CASSKGRDETEAFF
TRBV2	TRBJ1-1	13	CASSEGRVTEAFF
TRBV4-1	TRBJ2-1	15	CASSQESPGAYEQFF
TRBV11-3	TRBJ2-1	16	CASSLDGDSPRSGQFF
TRBV3-1/TRBV3-2	TRBJ1-2	13	CASSQAYNYGYTF
TRBV20-1	TRBJ2-1	11	CSARGAYEQFF
TRBV3-1/TRBV3-2	TRBJ1-4	16	CASSQQGIRANEKLFF
TRBV28	TRBJ1-2	14	CASRGTGKGYGYTF
TRBV18	TRBJ1-3	18	CASSPPGQSPNLGNTIYF
TRBV5-6	TRBJ1-1	12	CASSFGGTEAFF
TRBV25-1	TRBJ1-1	11	CASRVTYEAFF
TRBV29-1	TRBJ1-2	13	CSVRDRGVYGYTF
TRBV9	TRBJ2-2	15	CASSAFGQAGGELFF
TRBV19	TRBJ1-4	15	CASNEAGVGNEKLFF
TRBV25-1	TRBJ1-1	17	CASRGRPGLTKNTEAFF
TRBV5-4	TRBJ1-6	15	CASSLGGRGHSPLHF
TRBV9	TRBJ1-3	15	CASSVEAVERNTIYF
TRBV27	TRBJ1-2	15	CASSPRQGAGYGYTF
TRBV19	TRBJ1-2	12	CATLTGLDGYTF
TRBV20-1	TRBJ1-2	14	CSASGLGRIYGYTF
TRBV2	TRBJ2-1	15	CASSTVGQGANEQFF
TRBV5-1	TRBJ2-7	14	CASSFSGGAVEQYF
TRBV6-5	TRBJ2-5	15	CASSYGRGARETQYF
TRBV19	TRBJ1-2	13	CASSLSQNYGYTF
TRBV7-2	TRBJ1-4	15	CASSAYRGANEKLFF
TRBV4-2	TRBJ1-1	14	CASSQVFGNTEAFF
TRBV4-1	TRBJ2-7	15	CASSQEGHRNYEQYF
TRBV15	TRBJ1-5	14	CATSRDVSLPVSHF
TRBV5-4	TRBJ1-4	14	CASSSQTGDEKLFF
TRBV19	TRBJ2-4	16	CASSLGQGRAKNIQYF
TRBV19	TRBJ2-1	13	CASSIWGGNEQFF
TRBV3-1/TRBV3-2	TRBJ2-1	16	CASSPRGSGGSNEQFF
TRBV3-1/TRBV3-2	TRBJ2-2	14	CASSRTGVAGELFF
TRBV7-9	TRBJ2-5	16	CASSSRERGAQETQYF
TRBV5-1	TRBJ1-2	15	CASSLRQGQSHGYTF
TRBV4-1	TRBJ1-5	18	CASSQGKGAVYSNQPQHF
TRBV2	TRBJ2-2	16	CASSETGEELAGELFF
TRBV27	TRBJ1-3	15	CASSLSPGAGNTIYF
TRBV2	TRBJ2-1	11	CARGLANEQFF
TRBV15	TRBJ1-6	13	CATSRAAESPLHF
TRBV3-1/TRBV3-2	TRBJ2-5	15	CASGTSGGSQETQYF
TRBV10-2	TRBJ2-2	13	CASGGRHTGELFF
TRBV5-4	TRBJ1-2	17	CASSFTKGSGPNYGYTF
TRBV2	TRBJ2-5	17	CASSAPAWTGILETQYF
TRBV7-6	TRBJ1-3	16	CASSLGGQISGNTIYF
TRBV6-1	TRBJ1-2	16	CASSEIGGDLLYGYTF
TRBV12-3/TRBV12-4	TRBJ1-4	13	CASSSGGNEKLFF
TRBV19	TRBJ1-1	15	CASSDYRDWGTEAFF
TRBV18	TRBJ2-5	14	CASSRGQYQETQYF
TRBV30	TRBJ2-6	17	CAWSVEARSSGANVLTF
TRBV30	TRBJ2-7	16	CAWSSVAASAAYEQYF
TRBV27	TRBJ2-2	17	CASSLYGLAANTGELFF
TRBV5-4	TRBJ1-2	13	CASSLENREGYTF